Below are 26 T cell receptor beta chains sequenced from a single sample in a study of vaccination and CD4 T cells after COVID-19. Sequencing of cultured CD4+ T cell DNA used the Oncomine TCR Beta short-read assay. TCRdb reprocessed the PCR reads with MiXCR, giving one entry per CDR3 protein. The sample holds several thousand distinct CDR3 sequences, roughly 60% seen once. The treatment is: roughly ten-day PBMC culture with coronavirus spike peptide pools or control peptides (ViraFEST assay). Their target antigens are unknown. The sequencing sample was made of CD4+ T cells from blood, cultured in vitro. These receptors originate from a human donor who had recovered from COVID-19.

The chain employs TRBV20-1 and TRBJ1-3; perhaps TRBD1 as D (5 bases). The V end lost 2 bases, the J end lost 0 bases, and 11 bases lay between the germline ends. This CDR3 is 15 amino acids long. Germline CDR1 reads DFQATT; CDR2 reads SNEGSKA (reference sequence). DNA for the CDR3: TGCAGTGCTAGAAAGCAGGGACTCTCTGGAAACACCATATATTTT. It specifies CSARKQGLSGNTIYF.

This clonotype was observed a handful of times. The CDR3 DNA reads as TGTGCCAGCAGCCCACTAGGGGGGCCCGGCTACACCTTC. Encoded protein: CASSPLGGPGYTF. The chain combines TRBV7-9 with TRBJ1-2; possible D gene TRBD1, 6 bases. The CDR3 sequence is 13 residues long. Germline lookup yields CDR1 SEHNR and CDR2 FQNEAQ (reference sequence). V was pared by 5 bases and J by 8 bases, with 15 bases between.

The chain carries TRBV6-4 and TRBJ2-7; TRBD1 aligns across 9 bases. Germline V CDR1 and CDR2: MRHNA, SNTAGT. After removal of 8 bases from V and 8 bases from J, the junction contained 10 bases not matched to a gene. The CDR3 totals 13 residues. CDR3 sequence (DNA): TGTGCCAGCGGACGGGACAGGGAACCAAAGCAGTACTTC. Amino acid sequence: CASGRDREPKQYF.

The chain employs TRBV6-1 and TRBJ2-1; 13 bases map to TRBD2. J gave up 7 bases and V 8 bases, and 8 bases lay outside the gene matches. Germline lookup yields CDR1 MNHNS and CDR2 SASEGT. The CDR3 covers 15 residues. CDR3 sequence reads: CASAPGTSGKNEQFF. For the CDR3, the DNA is TGTGCCAGCGCCCCTGGGACTAGCGGGAAGAATGAGCAGTTCTTC.

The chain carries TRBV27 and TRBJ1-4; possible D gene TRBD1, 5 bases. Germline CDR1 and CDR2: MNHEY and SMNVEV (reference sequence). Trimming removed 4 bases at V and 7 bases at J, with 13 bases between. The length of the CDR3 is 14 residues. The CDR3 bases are TGTGCCAGCAGTTCCCCCGCAAGGGGTGAAAAACTGTTTTTT. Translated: CASSSPARGEKLFF.

The CDR3 bases are TGTGCCAGCAGCAGGGGGAGCTCCTACAATGAGCAGTTCTTC. Translation gives CASSRGSSYNEQFF. This sequence joins TRBV6-2 or TRBV6-3 and TRBJ2-1, with 7 bases matching TRBD1. The germline CDR1 and CDR2 sequences are MNHEY and SVGEGT. The CDR3 is 14 residues long. J lost 0 bases, V lost 6 bases, and 2 bases had no gene match.

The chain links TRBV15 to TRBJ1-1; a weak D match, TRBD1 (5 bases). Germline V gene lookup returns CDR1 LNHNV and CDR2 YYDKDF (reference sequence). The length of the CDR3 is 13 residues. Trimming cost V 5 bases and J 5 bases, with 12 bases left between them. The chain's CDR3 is CATSFGAGTEAFF. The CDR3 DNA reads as TGTGCCACCAGCTTCGGGGCGGGAACTGAAGCTTTCTTT.

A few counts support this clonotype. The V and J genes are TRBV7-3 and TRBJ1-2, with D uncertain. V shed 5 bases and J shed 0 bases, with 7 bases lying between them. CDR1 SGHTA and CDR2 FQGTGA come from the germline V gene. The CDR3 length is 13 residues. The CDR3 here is CASSPGPNYGYTF. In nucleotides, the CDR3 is TGTGCCAGCAGCCCCGGACCTAACTATGGCTACACCTTC.

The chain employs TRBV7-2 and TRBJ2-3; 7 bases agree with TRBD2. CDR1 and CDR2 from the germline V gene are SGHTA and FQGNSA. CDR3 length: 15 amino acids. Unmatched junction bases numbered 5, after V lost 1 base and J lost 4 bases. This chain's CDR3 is CASSLGGGSADTQYF. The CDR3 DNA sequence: TGTGCCAGCAGCTTAGGGGGAGGGTCCGCAGATACGCAGTATTTT.

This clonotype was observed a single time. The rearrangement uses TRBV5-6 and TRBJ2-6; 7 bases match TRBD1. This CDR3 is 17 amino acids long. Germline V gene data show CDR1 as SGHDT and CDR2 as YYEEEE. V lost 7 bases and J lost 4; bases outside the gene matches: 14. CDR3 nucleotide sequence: TGTGCCAGCCTACTTGCGACAGGGATATGGGGGGCCAACGTCCTGACTTTC. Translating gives CASLLATGIWGANVLTF.

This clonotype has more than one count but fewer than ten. The CDR3 here is CASSWSGGARETQYF. CDR3 sequence (DNA): TGTGCCAGCAGCTGGAGCGGGGGGGCCAGAGAGACCCAGTACTTC. The genes are TRBV12-3 or TRBV12-4 and TRBJ2-5; TRBD2 aligns across 10 bases. After removal of 6 bases from V and 4 bases from J, the junction contained 8 bases not matched to a gene. The CDR3 covers 15 residues.

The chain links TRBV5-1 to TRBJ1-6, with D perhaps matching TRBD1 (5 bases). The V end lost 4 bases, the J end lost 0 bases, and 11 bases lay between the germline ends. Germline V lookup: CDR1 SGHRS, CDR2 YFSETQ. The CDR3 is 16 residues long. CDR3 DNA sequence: TGCGCCAGCAGCCTGGCAGGGAGCTCCTATAATTCACCCCTCCACTTT. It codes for CASSLAGSSYNSPLHF.

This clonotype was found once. The CDR3 DNA sequence: TGTGCCAGCAGCAACAGTTGGGCTAATGAGCAGTTCTTC. Translated, it gives CASSNSWANEQFF. This chain uses TRBV7-3 with TRBJ2-1; unclear D gene. Trimming took off 5 bases at V and 7 bases at J, with 12 bases between the two ends. The CDR3 extends over 13 amino acids. The germline V gene has CDR1 SGHTA and CDR2 FQGTGA.

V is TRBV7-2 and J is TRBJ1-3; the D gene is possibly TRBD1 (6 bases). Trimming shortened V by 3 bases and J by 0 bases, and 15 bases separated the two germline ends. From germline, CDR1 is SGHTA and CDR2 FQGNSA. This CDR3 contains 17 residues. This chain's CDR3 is CASSFSGTPSSGNTIYF. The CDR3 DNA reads TGTGCCAGCAGCTTCTCCGGGACACCGAGCTCTGGAAACACCATATATTTT.

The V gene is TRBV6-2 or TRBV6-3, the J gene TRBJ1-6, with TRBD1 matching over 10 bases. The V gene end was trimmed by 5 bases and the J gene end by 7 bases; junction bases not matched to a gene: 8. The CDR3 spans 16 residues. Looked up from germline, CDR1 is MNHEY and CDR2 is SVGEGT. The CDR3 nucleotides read TGTGCCAGCAGTCACCTGACAGGGGGCTCGAATTCACCCCTCCACTTT. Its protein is CASSHLTGGSNSPLHF.

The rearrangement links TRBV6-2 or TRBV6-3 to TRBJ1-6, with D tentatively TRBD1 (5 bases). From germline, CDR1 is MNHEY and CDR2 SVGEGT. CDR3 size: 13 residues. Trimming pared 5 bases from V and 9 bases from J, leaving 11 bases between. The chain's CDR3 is CASSPRDSSPLHF. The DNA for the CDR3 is TGTGCCAGCAGTCCCAGGGACTCTTCACCCCTCCACTTT.

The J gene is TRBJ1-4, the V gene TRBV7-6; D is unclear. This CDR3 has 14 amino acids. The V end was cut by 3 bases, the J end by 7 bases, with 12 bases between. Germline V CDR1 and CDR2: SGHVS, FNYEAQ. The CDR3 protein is CASSLYKEGEKLFF. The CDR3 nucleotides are TGTGCCAGCAGCTTGTACAAAGAGGGTGAAAAACTGTTTTTT. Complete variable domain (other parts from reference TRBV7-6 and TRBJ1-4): GAGVSQSPRYKVTKRGQDVALRCDPISGHVSLYWYRQALGQGPEFLTYFNYEAQQDKSGLPNDRFSAERPEGSISTLTIQRTEQRDSAMYRCASSLYKEGEKLFFGSGTQLSVL.

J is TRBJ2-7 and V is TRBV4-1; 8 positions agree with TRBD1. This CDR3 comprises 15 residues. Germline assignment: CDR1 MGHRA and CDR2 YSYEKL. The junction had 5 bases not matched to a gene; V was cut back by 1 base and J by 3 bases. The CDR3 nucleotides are TGCGCCAGCAGCCAAGGACAGGGGATTATCTACGAGCAGTACTTC. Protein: CASSQGQGIIYEQYF.

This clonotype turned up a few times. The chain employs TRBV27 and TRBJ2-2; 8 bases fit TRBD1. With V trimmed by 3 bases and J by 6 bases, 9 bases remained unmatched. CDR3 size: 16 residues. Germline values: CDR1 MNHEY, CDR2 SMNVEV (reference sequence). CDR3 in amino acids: CASSFPRTGSPGELFF. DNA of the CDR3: TGTGCCAGCAGTTTCCCCCGGACAGGGTCGCCCGGGGAGCTGTTTTTT.

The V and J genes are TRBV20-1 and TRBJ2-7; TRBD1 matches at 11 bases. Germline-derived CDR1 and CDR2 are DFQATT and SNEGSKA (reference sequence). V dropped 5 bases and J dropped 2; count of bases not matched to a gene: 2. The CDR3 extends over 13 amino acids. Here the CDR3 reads CSAWGQGAYEQYF. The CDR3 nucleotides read TGCAGTGCTTGGGGACAGGGGGCCTACGAGCAGTACTTC.

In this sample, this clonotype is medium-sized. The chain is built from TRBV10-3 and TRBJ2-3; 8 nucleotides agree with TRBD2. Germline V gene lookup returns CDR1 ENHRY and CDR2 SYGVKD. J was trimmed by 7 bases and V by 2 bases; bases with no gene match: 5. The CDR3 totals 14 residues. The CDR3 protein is CAISEREGRNTQYF. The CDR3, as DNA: TGTGCCATCAGTGAGCGGGAGGGCCGAAATACGCAGTATTTT.

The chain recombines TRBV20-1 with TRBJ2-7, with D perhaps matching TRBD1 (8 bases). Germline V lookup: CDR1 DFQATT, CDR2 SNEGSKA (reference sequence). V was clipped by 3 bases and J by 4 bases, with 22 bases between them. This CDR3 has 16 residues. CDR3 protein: CSASRRQGPGRYEQYF. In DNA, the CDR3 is TGCAGTGCTAGTCGGAGACAGGGGCCCGGGAGGTACGAGCAGTACTTC.

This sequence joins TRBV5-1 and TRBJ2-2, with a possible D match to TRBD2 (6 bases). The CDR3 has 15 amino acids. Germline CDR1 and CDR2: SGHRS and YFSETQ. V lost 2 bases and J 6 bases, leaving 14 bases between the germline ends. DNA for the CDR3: TGCGCCAGCAGCTTAGGGACTTCGAGGCCCGGGGAGCTGTTTTTT. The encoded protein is CASSLGTSRPGELFF.

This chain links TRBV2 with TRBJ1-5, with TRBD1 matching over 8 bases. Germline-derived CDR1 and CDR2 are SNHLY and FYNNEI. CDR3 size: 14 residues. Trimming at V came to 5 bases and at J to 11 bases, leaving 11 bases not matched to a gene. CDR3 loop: CASSTGGQAAAQHF. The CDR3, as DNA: TGTGCCAGCAGTACCGGGGGACAGGCCGCCGCCCAGCATTTT.

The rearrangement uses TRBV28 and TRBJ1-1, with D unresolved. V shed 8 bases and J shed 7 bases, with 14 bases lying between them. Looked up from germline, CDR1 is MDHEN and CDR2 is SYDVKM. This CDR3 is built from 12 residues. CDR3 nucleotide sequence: TGTGCCAGCGGAGAATGGGAAGTTGAAGCTTTCTTT. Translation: CASGEWEVEAFF.

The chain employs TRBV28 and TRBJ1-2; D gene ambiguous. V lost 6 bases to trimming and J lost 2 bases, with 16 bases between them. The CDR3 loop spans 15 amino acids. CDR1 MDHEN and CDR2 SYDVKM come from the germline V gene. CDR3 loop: CASSSGIGVNYGYTF. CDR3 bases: TGTGCCAGCAGCTCCGGGATAGGAGTAAACTATGGCTACACCTTC.